The 32 T cell receptor beta chains presented below share a single source sample, sequenced in a study of T and B cells in COVID-19 patients. Multiplex PCR with BIOMED2 TRB-A/B primer pools amplified TRB rearrangements. TCRdb reprocessed the multiplex PCR reads via MiXCR and lists one record per CDR3 protein. Of about 15,000 distinct CDR3 sequences listed, 28% are singletons. From blood, about 250-500 ng of genomic DNA served as TRB template. Material for sequencing was blood. Receptors originate from a human donor who had recovered from COVID-19.

This clonotype was found many times. V is TRBV6-2 or TRBV6-3 and J is TRBJ2-7, with D hard to call. Germline lookup yields CDR1 MNHEY and CDR2 SVGEGT. This CDR3 region has 12 residues. V lost 5 bases to trimming and J lost 9 bases, with 14 bases between them. CDR3 region: CASSDPVVGQYF. DNA for the CDR3: TGTGCCAGCAGTGACCCCGTTGTAGGGCAGTACTTC.

CDR3 residues: CASSEEGRLPQHF. In DNA, the CDR3 is TGTGCCAGCAGTGAAGAGGGGAGGCTGCCCCAGCATTTT. The V gene is TRBV6-1, the J gene TRBJ1-5; D perhaps matches TRBD1 (5 bases). CDR1 and CDR2 (germline): MNHNS, SASEGT. V lost 1 base and J lost 9, with 10 bases in between. There are 13 residues in the CDR3.

The V and J genes are TRBV5-4 and TRBJ1-1; the D gene is possibly TRBD1 (5 bases). This CDR3 is built from 13 residues. CDR1 SGHNT and CDR2 YYREEE come from the germline V gene (reference sequence). Trimming took 4 bases from V and 3 from J, leaving 10 bases between them. DNA of the CDR3: TGTGCCAGCAGCAACCAGGGAGACACTGAAGCTTTCTTT. Amino acids: CASSNQGDTEAFF.

This chain uses TRBV7-2 with TRBJ1-1, with a tentative D call TRBD1 (6 bases). The CDR3 has 14 residues. V was pared by 5 bases and J by 7 bases, with 17 bases between. The V gene's germline CDR1 is SGHTA and CDR2 FQGNSA. The CDR3 sequence is CASSMDRFSGEAFF. CDR3 in DNA: TGTGCCAGCAGCATGGACAGATTCTCGGGTGAAGCTTTCTTT.

This clonotype appeared a few times. This sequence joins TRBV5-1 and TRBJ2-3, with 8 bases aligning to TRBD1. The V gene end was trimmed by 1 base and the J gene end by 4 bases; junction bases not matched to a gene: 2. The CDR3 consists of 14 residues. In germline, CDR1 is SGHRS, CDR2 YFSETQ. The CDR3 here is CASSLRTGPDTQYF. CDR3 bases: TGCGCCAGCAGCTTGAGGACAGGGCCAGATACGCAGTATTTT. Supplemented by reference TRBV5-1 and TRBJ2-3, the full variable domain reads KAGVTQTPRYLIKTRGQQVTLSCSPISGHRSVSWYQQTPGQGLQFLFEYFSETQRNKGNFPGRFSGRQFSNSRSEMNVSTLELGDSALYLCASSLRTGPDTQYFGPGTRLTVL.

This clonotype is classed as medium-sized. This sequence joins TRBV6-2 or TRBV6-3 and TRBJ2-5, with 9 bases that match TRBD1. Looked up from germline, CDR1 is MNHEY and CDR2 is SVGEGT. Unmatched junction bases numbered 22, after V lost 4 bases and J lost 4 bases. The CDR3 runs to 20 residues. This CDR3 is CASSFTPGQGSSLGRETQYF. CDR3 nucleotides: TGTGCCAGCAGTTTCACCCCGGGACAGGGATCCTCCTTAGGCCGAGAGACCCAGTACTTC.

By proportion, this clonotype is medium-sized. This rearrangement joins TRBV27 to TRBJ2-2; D remains unclear. The length of the CDR3 is 12 residues. Germline V gene sequence: CDR1 MNHEY, CDR2 SMNVEV (reference sequence). V was cut by 5 bases and J by 4 bases, with 5 bases left in between. The CDR3 DNA reads as TGTGCCAGCAGTGATTTCACCGGGGAGCTGTTTTTT. Translated, it gives CASSDFTGELFF.

The V call is TRBV6-5, the J call TRBJ2-7, with D possibly TRBD2 on 6 matching bases. Trimming took 5 bases from V and 3 from J, leaving 11 bases between them. Germline values: CDR1 MNHEY, CDR2 SVGAGI. CDR3 length equals 13 residues. The CDR3 DNA follows: TGTGCCAGCAGTGGCTATAGCGGCTACGAGCAGTACTTC. As protein: CASSGYSGYEQYF.

V is TRBV6-6 and J is TRBJ2-1; the match to TRBD2 covers 9 bases. V lost 0 bases to trimming and J lost 5 bases; unmatched junction nucleotides: 8. The CDR3 totals 17 residues. CDR1 is MNHNY and CDR2 is SVGAGI in the germline V gene (reference sequence). The CDR3, as DNA: TGTGCCAGCAGTTACTCGTGGGGAGAGCGGGGGGACAATGAGCAGTTCTTC. Amino acids: CASSYSWGERGDNEQFF.

This clonotype is termed medium-sized. The chain couples TRBV29-1 to TRBJ2-2, with TRBD2 matching over 11 bases. Germline V gene data show CDR1 as SQVTM and CDR2 as ANQGSEA. V lost 6 bases and J lost 3; bases outside the gene matches: 3. The CDR3 has 14 amino acids. The chain's CDR3 is CSVGTSGYTGELFF. Written as DNA, the CDR3 is TGCAGCGTGGGGACTAGCGGATACACCGGGGAGCTGTTTTTT.

This chain links TRBV19 with TRBJ2-1; 7 bases match TRBD1. Losses at the gene ends were 5 bases for V and 0 bases for J; bases not matched to a gene: 7. CDR1 is LNHDA, CDR2 SQIVND, per germline (reference sequence). The CDR3 consists of 16 residues. CDR3 sequence (DNA): TGTGCCAGTAGTCGACAGGGAGCGCGCTCCTACAATGAGCAGTTCTTC. Its protein product is CASSRQGARSYNEQFF.

This clonotype turned up a few times. V gene TRBV6-5 combines with J gene TRBJ1-6; TRBD1 matches at 9 bases. The V gene's germline CDR1 is MNHEY and CDR2 SVGAGI. CDR3 length equals 15 residues. V lost 6 bases to trimming and J lost 5 bases; unmatched junction nucleotides: 5. In nucleotides, the CDR3 is TGTGCCAGCAGAACGGGACAGGGAAATAATTCACCCCTCCACTTT. Translation gives CASRTGQGNNSPLHF.

In its sample, this clonotype was seen a few times. The chain is built from TRBV10-3 and TRBJ2-5, with 7 bases matching TRBD2. This CDR3 is 13 amino acids long. V trimming: 7 bases; J trimming: 5 bases; junction bases outside the gene matches: 7. Germline CDR1 is ENHRY and CDR2 is SYGVKD. Here the CDR3 DNA reads TGTGCCATCATGGGGGAGGGCGCGGAGACCCAGTACTTC. Encoded protein: CAIMGEGAETQYF.

This clonotype was counted only a few times. This chain connects TRBV4-3 to TRBJ2-6; 7 bases match TRBD1. The CDR3 covers 18 residues. The J segment lost 0 bases and the V segment lost 3 bases, leaving 8 bases of the junction unmatched. Germline V gene sequence: CDR1 LGHNA, CDR2 YSLEER. CDR3 in amino acids: CASSQGTAAYSGANVLTF. For the CDR3, the DNA is TGCGCCAGCAGCCAGGGGACAGCGGCGTACTCTGGGGCCAACGTCCTGACTTTC.

Regarding this clonotype: One end of the junction varies from germline; a read error may be responsible. V usage is TRBV7-2 and J usage is TRBJ2-2; 11 positions match TRBD2. From germline, CDR1 is SGHTA and CDR2 FQGNSA. CDR3 length: 15 residues. The CDR3 DNA reads as TGTGCCAGCAGCCTAGCGGGGGGGAACACCGGGGAGCTGTTTTTT. Translation: CASSLAGGNTGELFF.

This chain connects TRBV6-2 or TRBV6-3 to TRBJ2-7; 7 nucleotides align to TRBD1. The length of the CDR3 is 14 residues. Germline V gene sequence: CDR1 MNHEY, CDR2 SVGEGT. V lost 6 bases to trimming and J lost 0 bases; unmatched junction nucleotides: 5. CDR3 sequence reads: CASRFWDSSYEQYF. CDR3 coding DNA: TGTGCCAGCAGGTTCTGGGACAGCTCCTACGAGCAGTACTTC.

This clonotype was observed a handful of times. The chain uses TRBV27 and TRBJ2-7; weak D call: TRBD1 (5 bases). Trimming stripped 4 bases from V and 0 bases from J, with 16 bases between. The CDR3 loop spans 16 amino acids. Germline CDR1 reads MNHEY; CDR2 reads SMNVEV (reference sequence). CDR3 residues: CASSSIHHQGSYEQYF. CDR3 bases: TGTGCCAGCAGTTCTATCCATCACCAGGGCTCCTACGAGCAGTACTTC.

This clonotype was recorded only once. The chain uses TRBV7-9 and TRBJ1-1; D call uncertain. Deletions cut 5 bases from V and 10 bases from J, with 14 bases between. This CDR3 region has 12 residues. Germline loops: CDR1 SEHNR, CDR2 FQNEAQ (reference sequence). This chain's CDR3 is CASSPSDGGAFF. CDR3 nucleotides: TGTGCCAGCAGCCCGAGCGACGGCGGAGCTTTCTTT.

V and J are TRBV5-4 and TRBJ2-3; D unclear. V was pared by 2 bases and J by 2 bases, with 3 bases between. The germline gives CDR1 SGHNT, CDR2 YYREEE (reference sequence). The CDR3 extends over 12 amino acids. As DNA, the CDR3 is TGTGCCAGCAGCTTAAACACAGATACGCAGTATTTT. It specifies CASSLNTDTQYF. Full variable domain (remainder filled in from reference TRBV5-4 and TRBJ2-3): ETGVTQSPTHLIKTRGQQVTLRCSSQSGHNTVSWYQQALGQGPQFIFQYYREEENGRGNFPPRFSGLQFPNYSSELNVNALELDDSALYLCASSLNTDTQYFGPGTRLTVL.

This chain links TRBV12-3 or TRBV12-4 with TRBJ1-5, with D unclear. Trimming left V 6 bases short and J 3 bases short, with 18 bases between. CDR3 length equals 16 residues. The DNA for the CDR3 is TGTGCCAGCAGGGATGAAATGCAGGAATTCAATCAGCCCCAGCATTTT. It yields the protein CASRDEMQEFNQPQHF.

This clonotype is medium-sized. The chain employs TRBV6-2 or TRBV6-3 and TRBJ2-2; D remains unclear. Germline V gene data show CDR1 as MNHEY and CDR2 as SVGEGT. This CDR3 spans 13 amino acids. The V and J ends lost 2 bases and 1 base respectively, with 2 bases between them. CDR3 sequence: CASSYVNTGELFF. CDR3 coding DNA: TGTGCCAGCAGTTACGTGAACACCGGGGAGCTGTTTTTT.

Turning to this clonotype: A much larger clone differs by one base, so this may be a read error. This chain connects TRBV19 to TRBJ1-2; no reliable D call. The germline V gene encodes CDR1 LNHDA and CDR2 SQIVND (reference sequence). CDR3 length: 13 residues. This CDR3 is CAGSPRGYYGYTF. The CDR3 bases are TGTGCCGGTAGTCCGAGAGGGTACTATGGCTACACCTTC. The whole variable domain, filled in from reference TRBV19 and TRBJ1-2, reads DGGITQSPKYLFRKEGQNVTLSCEQNLNHDAMYWYRQDPGQGLRLIYYSQIVNDFQKGDIAEGYSVSREKKESFPLTVTSAQKNPTAFYLCAGSPRGYYGYTFGSGTRLTVV.

This sequence joins TRBV7-6 and TRBJ2-5; D might be TRBD2 (5 bases). This CDR3 is built from 16 residues. The V gene lost 1 base and the J gene lost 5 bases, with 17 bases spanning the gap. CDR1 and CDR2 from the germline V gene are SGHVS and FNYEAQ. The CDR3 loop reads CASSLGAREKVETQYF. The CDR3 DNA reads TGTGCCAGCAGCTTAGGAGCGAGGGAAAAGGTGGAGACCCAGTACTTC.

With regard to this clonotype: A much larger clonotype is one base distant, so this may be a read error. V is TRBV6-5 and J is TRBJ1-1; TRBD1 agrees at 9 bases. The CDR3 runs to 15 residues. Germline V gene lookup returns CDR1 MNHEY and CDR2 SVGAGI. CDR3 protein: CASSLTGTGRTEAYF. DNA for the CDR3: TGTGCCAGCAGTCTTACCGGGACAGGGCGCACTGAAGCTTACTTT.

This clonotype was detected a few times. The rearrangement links TRBV24-1 to TRBJ2-5; TRBD1 matches at 9 bases. The trim removed 2 bases at V and 0 bases at J, leaving 3 bases unmatched. The germline V gene has CDR1 KGHDR and CDR2 SFDVKD. The CDR3 sequence is 16 residues long. As DNA, the CDR3 is TGTGCCACCAGTGATTCGGACAGGGGATACCAAGAGACCCAGTACTTC. This sequence encodes CATSDSDRGYQETQYF.

This clonotype is medium-sized within its sample. J is TRBJ1-2 and V is TRBV29-1; D possibly corresponds to TRBD1 (5 bases). CDR3 size: 12 residues. Trimming cost V 3 bases and J 5 bases, with 10 bases left between them. CDR1 and CDR2 from the germline V gene are SQVTM and ANQGSEA. The DNA for the CDR3 is TGCAGCGTTGACGTGACAGCATATGGCTACACCTTC. Translated: CSVDVTAYGYTF.

This clonotype has a count of ten or more. This rearrangement joins TRBV27 to TRBJ2-5, with TRBD1 as a possible D gene (5 bases). Deletions cut 6 bases from V and 2 bases from J, with 10 bases between. The CDR3 loop spans 13 amino acids. Looked up from germline, CDR1 is MNHEY and CDR2 is SMNVEV (reference sequence). The CDR3, as DNA: TGTGCCAGCAGCAAAGGGGCACAAGAGACCCAGTACTTC. Its translation: CASSKGAQETQYF.

This clonotype is classed as medium-sized. This CDR3 reads CASRVGGAGEQYF. The CDR3 nucleotides read TGTGCCAGCCGCGTCGGGGGGGCGGGAGAGCAGTACTTC. The chain employs TRBV27 and TRBJ2-7; 8 bases agree with TRBD2. Trimming at V came to 8 bases and at J to 7 bases, leaving 10 bases not matched to a gene. The length of the CDR3 is 13 residues. Looked up from germline, CDR1 is MNHEY and CDR2 is SMNVEV (reference sequence).

The chain uses TRBV6-2 or TRBV6-3 and TRBJ2-3; TRBD1 is a possible D gene (6 bases). Germline lookup yields CDR1 MNHEY and CDR2 SVGEGT. CDR3 length: 16 amino acids. The V and J ends lost 8 bases and 0 bases respectively, with 18 bases between them. DNA for the CDR3: TGTGCCAGCGGGGGCAGGAATAGGCATAGCACAGATACGCAGTATTTT. Translated, it gives CASGGRNRHSTDTQYF.

This clonotype was seen just once. The V call is TRBV6-5, the J call TRBJ2-5; maybe TRBD2 (7 bases). Germline V gene data show CDR1 as MNHEY and CDR2 as SVGAGI. There are 15 residues in the CDR3. With 0 bases removed from V and 5 bases from J, the gap between germline ends came to 13 bases. The CDR3 loop is CASSYSGGGAETQYF. DNA for the CDR3: TGTGCCAGCAGTTACTCTGGGGGGGGGGCTGAGACCCAGTACTTC.

This clonotype has just a few counts. The chain is built from TRBV12-3 or TRBV12-4 and TRBJ2-7, with D unresolved. V was shortened by 1 base and J by 6 bases, with 10 bases between the two germline ends. The CDR3 extends over 13 amino acids. The DNA for the CDR3 is TGTGCCAGCAGTTTAGGCAGTCTCGGCGAGCAGTACTTC. Amino acids: CASSLGSLGEQYF.

In this sample, this clonotype turned up once. The genes are TRBV4-1 and TRBJ2-2; TRBD2 is a possible D gene (6 bases). Germline CDR1 and CDR2: MGHRA and YSYEKL. CDR3 length: 13 amino acids. With 0 bases removed from V and 10 bases from J, the gap between germline ends came to 9 bases. The CDR3 DNA follows: TGCGCCAGCAGCCAAGAGGGGAGGCAGGAGCTGTTTTTT. It specifies CASSQEGRQELFF.